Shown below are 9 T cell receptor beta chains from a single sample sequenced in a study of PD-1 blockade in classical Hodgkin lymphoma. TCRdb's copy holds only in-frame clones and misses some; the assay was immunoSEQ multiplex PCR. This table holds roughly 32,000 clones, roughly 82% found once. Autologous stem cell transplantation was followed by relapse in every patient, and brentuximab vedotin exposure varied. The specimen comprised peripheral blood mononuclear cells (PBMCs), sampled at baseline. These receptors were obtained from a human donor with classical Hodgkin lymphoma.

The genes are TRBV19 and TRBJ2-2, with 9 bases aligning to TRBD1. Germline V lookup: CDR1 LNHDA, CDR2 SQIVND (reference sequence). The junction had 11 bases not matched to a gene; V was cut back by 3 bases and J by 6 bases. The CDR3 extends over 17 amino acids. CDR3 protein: CASSIFAGQGGAGELFF. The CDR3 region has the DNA TGTGCCAGTAGTATTTTCGCGGGACAGGGTGGCGCCGGGGAGCTGTTTTTT.

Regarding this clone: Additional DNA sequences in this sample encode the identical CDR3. The CDR3 reads CASSVGGSGANVLTF. The DNA for the CDR3 is TGTGCCAGCAGCGTAGGAGGGTCCGGGGCCAACGTCCTGACTTTC. The J gene is TRBJ2-6, the V gene TRBV9; D may be TRBD2 (5 bases). The germline V gene encodes CDR1 SGDLS and CDR2 YYNGEE. CDR3 size: 15 residues. Trimming removed 0 bases at V and 4 bases at J, with 8 bases between.

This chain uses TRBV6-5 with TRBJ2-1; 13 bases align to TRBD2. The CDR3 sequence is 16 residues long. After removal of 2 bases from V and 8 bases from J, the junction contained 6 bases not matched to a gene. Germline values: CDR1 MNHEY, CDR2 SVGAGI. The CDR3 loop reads CASSYHTSGGVHEQFF. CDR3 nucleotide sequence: TGTGCCAGCAGTTACCACACTAGCGGGGGGGTACATGAGCAGTTCTTC.

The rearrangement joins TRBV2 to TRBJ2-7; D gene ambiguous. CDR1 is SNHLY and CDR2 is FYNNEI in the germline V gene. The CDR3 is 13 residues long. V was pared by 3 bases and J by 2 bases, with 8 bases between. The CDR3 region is CASSDAGAYEQYF. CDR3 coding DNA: TGTGCCAGCAGTGATGCCGGTGCCTACGAGCAGTACTTC.

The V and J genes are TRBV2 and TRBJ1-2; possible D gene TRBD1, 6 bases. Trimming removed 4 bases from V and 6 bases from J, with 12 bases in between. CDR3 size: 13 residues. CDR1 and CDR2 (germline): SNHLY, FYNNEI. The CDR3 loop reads CASSVDSGDGYTF. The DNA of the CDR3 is TGTGCCAGCAGTGTGGACAGCGGAGATGGCTACACCTTC.

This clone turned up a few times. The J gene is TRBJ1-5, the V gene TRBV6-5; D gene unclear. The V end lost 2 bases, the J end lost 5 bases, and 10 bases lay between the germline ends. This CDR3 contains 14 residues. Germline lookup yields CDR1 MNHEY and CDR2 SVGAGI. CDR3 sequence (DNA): TGTGCCAGCAGTTACGGTTTTCGGGATCAGCCCCAGCATTTT. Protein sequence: CASSYGFRDQPQHF.

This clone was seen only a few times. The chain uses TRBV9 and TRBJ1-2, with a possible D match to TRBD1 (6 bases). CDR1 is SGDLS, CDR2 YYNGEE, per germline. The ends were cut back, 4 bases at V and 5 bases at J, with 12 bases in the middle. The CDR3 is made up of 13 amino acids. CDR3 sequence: CASSPGQFYGYTF. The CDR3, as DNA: TGTGCCAGCAGCCCCGGACAGTTTTATGGCTACACCTTC.

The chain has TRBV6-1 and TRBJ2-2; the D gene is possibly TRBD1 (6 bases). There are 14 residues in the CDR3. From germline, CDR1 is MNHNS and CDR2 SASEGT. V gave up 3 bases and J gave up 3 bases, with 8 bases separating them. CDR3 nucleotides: TGTGCCAGCAGTGACTACAGGGACACCGGGGAGCTGTTTTTT. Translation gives CASSDYRDTGELFF.

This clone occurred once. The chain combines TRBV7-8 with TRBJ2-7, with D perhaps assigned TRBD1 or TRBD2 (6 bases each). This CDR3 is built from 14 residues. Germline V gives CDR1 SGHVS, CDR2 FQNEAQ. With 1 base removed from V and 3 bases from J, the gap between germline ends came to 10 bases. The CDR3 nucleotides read TGTGCCAGCAGCTTAGGACTAGGGGGCTACGAGCAGTACTTC. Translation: CASSLGLGGYEQYF.